The clone carrying this T cell receptor (beta chain) was observed a few times. TCRdb re-analysed the 5' RACE reads in MiXCR, keeping a single row per CDR3 protein. This sample has just under 350,000 distinct CDR3 sequences, with about an eighth found just once. Germline CDR1 SQVTM, CDR2 ANQGSEA. With V trimmed by 6 bases and J by 4 bases, 10 bases remained unmatched. The CDR3 loop spans 15 amino acids. The record originates from a study of T-cell memory formation after mild COVID-19. The chain links TRBV29-1 to TRBJ2-5, with 11 nucleotides matching TRBD1. The sequence derives from a man younger than 35 who had mild COVID-19 (a few samples of this study predate the infection). Cell type and time point are not known. The sequenced sample consisted of PBMCs or a T cell subset sorted from them (not recorded which). CDR3 DNA sequence: TGCAGCGTCGGGACAGGGGGGGTACTAAGAGAGACCCAGTACTTC. As protein: CSVGTGGVLRETQYF.